The present T cell receptor beta chain was sequenced within a study of shared clonotypes between healthy human individuals. Study-wide points: With a few donors compared, about 5.2% of naive CD4 clonotypes were shared. The low donor count limited represented genetic and exposure-history diversity.

Method: immunoSEQ multiplex PCR; TCRdb's copy keeps in-frame clones and lacks some. The profile shows 2 million to 2.5 million clones, about 94% of them singletons. Comments on this clone: Its antigen remains unknown.

The CDR3 loop spans 14 amino acids. The germline V gene has CDR1 SGDLS and CDR2 YYNGEE. Trimming stripped 4 bases from V and 8 bases from J, with 18 bases between. The source material was naive CD4+ T cells sorted from blood. Sample subset: CD45RA+ positively selected. V is TRBV9 and J is TRBJ1-2; D unclear. The receptor comes from a man aged 18 to 30 in good health. This CDR3 reads CASSLRTEASGYTF. In nucleotides, the CDR3 is TGTGCCAGCAGCTTACGGACGGAAGCAAGCGGCTACACCTTC. Full variable domain (missing parts from reference TRBV9 and TRBJ1-2): DSGVTQTPKHLITATGQRVTLRCSPRSGDLSVYWYQQSLDQGLQFLIQYYNGEERAKGNILERFSAQQFPDLHSELNLSSLELGDSALYFCASSLRTEASGYTFGSGTRLTVV.